This is a list of T cell receptor beta chains from one sample in a study of Ad26.COV2.S vaccination and SARS-CoV-2 variants. TCRdb keeps only in-frame clones here, not all; method: immunoSEQ multiplex PCR. The sample holds 380,000 or so clones, more than 85% seen once. This specimen was peripheral blood, taken in a trial of Ad26.COV2.S vaccine versus placebo. These receptors were taken from a person between 18 and 60 years old who received the Ad26.COV2.S COVID-19 vaccine or a placebo. Each CDR3 is given with its conserved first and last residue. Each record gives: D gene, J gene, clone size, V gene, CDR3 protein, CDR3 DNA. D genes are given only for firm matches. The size of a clone is reported for some rows only, either as once, few or many, or as a class for expanded clones.

>-|TRBJ1-1|once|TRBV6-5
CASSFRGPTEAFF
TGTGCCAGCAGTTTCAGAGGCCCCACTGAAGCTTTCTTT
>TRBD1|TRBJ2-7|many|TRBV4-1
CASSDDRGSSYEQYF
TGCGCCAGCAGCGATGACAGGGGGAGCTCCTACGAGCAGTACTTC
>-|TRBJ1-5|-|TRBV6-6
CASTKSGNQPQHF
TGTGCCAGCACTAAGTCTGGAAATCAGCCCCAGCATTTT
>TRBD2|TRBJ2-2|-|TRBV4-1
CASSPRSGGITGELFF
TGCGCCAGCAGCCCACGTAGCGGGGGTATTACCGGGGAGCTGTTTTTT
>-|TRBJ2-2|-|TRBV20-1
CSASGLNTGELFF
TGCAGTGCTAGTGGGCTGAACACCGGGGAGCTGTTTTTT
>-|TRBJ1-1|-|TRBV3-1/TRBV3-2
CASSQDSTGGTEAFF
TGTGCCAGCAGCCAAGACTCGACGGGGGGCACTGAAGCTTTCTTT
>-|TRBJ1-1|-|TRBV5-5
CASSYGPGDTEAFF
TGTGCCAGCAGCTATGGACCCGGTGACACTGAAGCTTTCTTT
>TRBD2|TRBJ2-1|-|TRBV6-5
CASSYGGTSSVDEQFF
TGTGCCAGCAGTTACGGAGGGACTAGCTCCGTGGATGAGCAGTTCTTC
>TRBD1|TRBJ1-2|once|TRBV2
CASRRTGSGYTF
TGTGCCAGCAGGAGGACAGGGAGCGGCTACACCTTC
>-|TRBJ1-3|few|TRBV4-1
CASSQDTTGIYTIYF
TGCGCCAGCAGCCAAGATACTACGGGGATATACACCATATATTTT
>-|TRBJ2-3|-|TRBV7-6
CASSLRGGDTDTQYF
TGTGCCAGCAGCTTAAGGGGGGGAGACACAGATACGCAGTATTTT
>-|TRBJ2-5|-|TRBV5-1
CASSLGDPGRETQYF
TGCGCCAGCAGCTTAGGGGACCCTGGGCGGGAGACCCAGTACTTC
>TRBD2|TRBJ2-2|-|TRBV2
CASRGTSSTGELFF
TGTGCCAGCAGGGGGACTAGCAGCACCGGGGAGCTGTTTTTT
>-|TRBJ2-7|-|TRBV6-2/TRBV6-3
CASSYAASRRQNF
TGTGCCAGCAGTTACGCCGCATCGCGCCGCCAGAACTTC
>-|TRBJ2-1|-|TRBV29-1
CSVDPELAEPKQFF
TGCAGCGTTGATCCGGAACTAGCAGAACCTAAGCAGTTCTTC
>TRBD2|TRBJ2-6|-|TRBV29-1
CSVTLAGGSGANVLTF
TGCAGCGTTACACTAGCGGGGGGCTCTGGGGCCAACGTCCTGACTTTC
>-|TRBJ2-6|-|TRBV5-1
CASSWRPDSGANVLTF
TGCGCCAGCAGCTGGCGCCCAGACTCTGGGGCCAACGTCCTGACTTTC
>-|TRBJ2-3|-|TRBV7-9
CASSLRFSPKRNTDTQYF
TGTGCCAGCAGCTTACGATTTAGTCCCAAGCGGAACACAGATACGCAGTATTTT
>-|TRBJ1-1|once|TRBV19
CASSSPGENTEAFF
TGTGCCAGTAGTTCCCCAGGGGAGAACACTGAAGCTTTCTTT
>-|TRBJ1-5|once|TRBV7-2
CASSQLYSNQPQHF
TGTGCCAGCAGCCAGCTATATAGCAATCAGCCCCAGCATTTT
>-|TRBJ1-2|-|TRBV5-1
CASSLSPENYGYTF
TGCGCCAGCAGCTTGAGCCCAGAGAACTATGGCTACACCTTC
>-|TRBJ2-6|once|TRBV9
CASSPRRGSGANVLTF
TGTGCCAGCAGCCCGCGGAGGGGGTCTGGGGCCAACGTCCTGACTTTC
>TRBD2|TRBJ2-2|-|TRBV5-1
CASSGSPAGVTGELFF
TGCGCCAGCAGTGGATCACCAGCGGGAGTTACCGGGGAGCTGTTTTTT